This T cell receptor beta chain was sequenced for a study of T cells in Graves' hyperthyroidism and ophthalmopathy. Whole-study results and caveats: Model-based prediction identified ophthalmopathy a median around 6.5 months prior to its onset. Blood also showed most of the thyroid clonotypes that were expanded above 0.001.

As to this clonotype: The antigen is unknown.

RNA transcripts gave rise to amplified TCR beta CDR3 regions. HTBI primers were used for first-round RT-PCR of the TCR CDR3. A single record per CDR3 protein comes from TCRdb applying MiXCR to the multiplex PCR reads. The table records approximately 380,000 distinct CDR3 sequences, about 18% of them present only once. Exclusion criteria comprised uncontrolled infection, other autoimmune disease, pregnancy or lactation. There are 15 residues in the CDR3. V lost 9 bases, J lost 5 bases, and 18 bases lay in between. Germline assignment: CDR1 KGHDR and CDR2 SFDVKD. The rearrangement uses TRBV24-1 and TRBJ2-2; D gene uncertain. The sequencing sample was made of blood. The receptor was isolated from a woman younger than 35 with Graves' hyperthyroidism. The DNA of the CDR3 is TGTGCCACCGGACCCGAGGAGTTTCGGACCGGGGAGCTGTTTTTT. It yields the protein CATGPEEFRTGELFF.